This TCR beta chain emerged from a study of blood T cells in healthy people across ages. This clonotype was counted a few times. The germline V gene has CDR1 LGHDT and CDR2 YNNKEL (reference sequence). The CDR3 loop spans 14 amino acids. The second PCR ran about 6 to 11 cycles with a sample-barcoded 5' primer and J-beta primers. TCRdb reprocessed the 5' RACE reads with MiXCR, giving one entry per CDR3 protein. The sample yields just over 1 million distinct CDR3 sequences, roughly 45% seen once. This chain links TRBV3-1 with TRBJ2-5, with a possible D match to TRBD2 (6 bases). The J call is doubtful: the DNA matches TRBJ2-7 better. The sequence came from a woman in her sixties in good health. Specimen: blood. The CDR3 reads CASSGRERPLEQYF. The DNA of the CDR3 is TGTGCCAGCAGCGGCCGGGAGAGACCCCTCGAGCAGTACTTC.